The 3 T cell receptor beta chains below were found in one sample sequenced in a study of shared clonotypes between healthy human individuals. Sequenced by immunoSEQ multiplex PCR; TCRdb stores in-frame clones only, minus some. In the table there are about 1 million clones, around 75% of which are singletons. The sample comprised memory CD4+ T cells sorted from blood. The subset denotes: CD45RA-negative fraction. These receptors all come from a man between 18 and 29 years old in good health.

About this clone: At the DNA level, this CDR3 is encoded by other sequences in the same sample as well. The chain combines TRBV9 with TRBJ2-1; 10 bases agree with TRBD2. The CDR3 spans 16 residues. Trimming removed 4 bases from V and 4 bases from J; junction bases left unmatched: 8. Germline assignment: CDR1 SGDLS and CDR2 YYNGEE. The chain's CDR3 is CASSTLAGGRYNEQFF. CDR3 DNA: TGTGCCAGCAGCACCTTAGCGGGGGGCCGGTACAATGAGCAGTTCTTC. The full variable domain, its missing parts supplied by reference TRBV9 and TRBJ2-1, is DSGVTQTPKHLITATGQRVTLRCSPRSGDLSVYWYQQSLDQGLQFLIQYYNGEERAKGNILERFSAQQFPDLHSELNLSSLELGDSALYFCASSTLAGGRYNEQFFGPGTRLTVL.

The V and J genes are TRBV30 and TRBJ1-2; D not certain. This CDR3 is 13 amino acids long. From germline, CDR1 is GTSNPN and CDR2 SVGIG (reference sequence). Deletions cut 1 base from V and 0 bases from J, with 6 bases between. The CDR3 sequence: CAWSGTPNYGYTF. DNA of the CDR3: TGTGCCTGGAGTGGCACCCCTAACTATGGCTACACCTTC.

V gene TRBV6-6 combines with J gene TRBJ1-1; 9 bases fit TRBD1. CDR3 length equals 13 residues. The germline gives CDR1 MNHNY, CDR2 SVGAGI (reference sequence). The junction had 5 bases not matched to a gene; V was cut back by 6 bases and J by 6 bases. In nucleotides, the CDR3 is TGTGCCAGCAGAGACAGGGGGGCGTCTGAAGCTTTCTTT. Its translation: CASRDRGASEAFF.